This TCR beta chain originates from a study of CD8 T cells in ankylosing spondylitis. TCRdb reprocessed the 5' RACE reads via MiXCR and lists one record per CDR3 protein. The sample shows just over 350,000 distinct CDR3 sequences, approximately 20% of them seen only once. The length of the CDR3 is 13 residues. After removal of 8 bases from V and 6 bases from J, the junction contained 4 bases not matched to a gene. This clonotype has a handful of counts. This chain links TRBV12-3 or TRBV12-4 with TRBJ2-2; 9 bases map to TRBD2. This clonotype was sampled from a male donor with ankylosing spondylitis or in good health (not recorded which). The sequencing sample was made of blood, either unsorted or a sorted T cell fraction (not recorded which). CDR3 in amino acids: CASGLAGSGELFF. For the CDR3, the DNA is TGTGCCAGCGGGCTAGCGGGGTCCGGGGAGCTGTTTTTT.